The sequence of this TCR beta chain was determined in a study of cytomegalovirus exposure and HLA in healthy donors. CDR1 and CDR2 from the germline V gene are SGDLS and YYNGEE. The ends were cut back, 3 bases at V and 2 bases at J, with 8 bases in the middle. The CDR3 sequence is 13 residues long. Vbeta (60) and Jbeta (13) primers were used in the PCR. The method was immunoSEQ multiplex PCR; TCRdb's version includes in-frame clones alone and lacks a portion of them. The sample carries some 170,000 clones, approximately 88% recorded once. The study, taken as a whole, reports: What a later analysis showed was that several of the most significant clusters appeared linked to common viral pathogens.

On this clone itself: Antigen unknown.

The V and J genes are TRBV9 and TRBJ2-5, with a possible D match to TRBD1 (6 bases). This sequence originates from a woman aged 25 to 39 in good health and CMV-seronegative. Specimen: PBMCs. This CDR3 reads CASSGGPQETQYF. The CDR3 bases are TGTGCCAGCAGCGGGGGGCCGCAAGAGACCCAGTACTTC.